Below are 14 T cell receptor beta chains sequenced from a single sample in a study of blood T cell repertoires in COVID-19. Libraries were prepared by immunoSEQ multiplex PCR; TCRdb keeps only in-frame clonotypes and omits some of them. The sample consists of some 70,000 clones, around 90% of them appearing once. The sequenced sample was peripheral blood. The receptors were gathered from a human donor with active COVID-19. The donor label of this sample is uncertain.

V is TRBV9 and J is TRBJ2-7, with 11 bases aligning to TRBD2. Germline V gives CDR1 SGDLS, CDR2 YYNGEE. The CDR3 runs 16 residues. Trimming took 0 bases from V and 2 from J; bases not matched to a gene: 4. DNA of the CDR3: TGTGCCAGCAGCGTAGACCCTAGCGGGAGGACCTACGAGCAGTACTTC. It encodes CASSVDPSGRTYEQYF.

This rearrangement joins TRBV28 to TRBJ2-7; TRBD1 might be the D (7 bases). This CDR3 spans 14 amino acids. The V and J ends lost 7 bases and 1 base respectively, with 14 bases between them. The V gene's germline CDR1 is MDHEN and CDR2 SYDVKM. The CDR3 sequence is CASIAGGTSYEQYF. DNA for the CDR3: TGTGCCAGCATCGCAGGGGGGACATCCTACGAGCAGTACTTC.

This clone appeared a single time. V and J are TRBV5-1 and TRBJ2-7; 8 bases fit TRBD2. The CDR3 covers 15 residues. From germline, CDR1 is SGHRS and CDR2 YFSETQ. The J segment lost 4 bases and the V segment lost 4 bases, leaving 10 bases of the junction unmatched. This CDR3 reads CASSGNLAGQYEQYF. The CDR3 bases are TGCGCCAGCAGCGGGAATCTAGCGGGTCAATACGAGCAGTACTTC. Filled out from reference TRBV5-1 and TRBJ2-7, the complete variable domain reads KAGVTQTPRYLIKTRGQQVTLSCSPISGHRSVSWYQQTPGQGLQFLFEYFSETQRNKGNFPGRFSGRQFSNSRSEMNVSTLELGDSALYLCASSGNLAGQYEQYFGPGTRLTVT.

This chain links TRBV9 with TRBJ1-2; the match to TRBD1 covers 10 bases. The V gene's germline CDR1 is SGDLS and CDR2 YYNGEE. CDR3 length equals 15 residues. Trimming removed 0 bases from V and 8 bases from J; junction bases left unmatched: 7. The CDR3 protein is CASSVDAGQGYGYTF. CDR3 in DNA: TGTGCCAGCAGCGTAGATGCGGGACAGGGGTACGGCTACACCTTC.

The chain carries TRBV19 and TRBJ1-2; weak D call: TRBD1 (5 bases). The V gene lost 0 bases and the J gene lost 6 bases, with 8 bases spanning the gap. Germline assignment: CDR1 LNHDA and CDR2 SQIVND (reference sequence). The CDR3 spans 13 residues. DNA of the CDR3: TGTGCCAGTAGTATAGAACAGGCGGATGGCTACACCTTC. Encoded protein: CASSIEQADGYTF.

This clone came up once. V usage is TRBV28 and J usage is TRBJ2-7; possibly TRBD1 for D (5 bases). Trimming removed 6 bases from V and 7 bases from J, with 19 bases in between. Germline V gene lookup returns CDR1 MDHEN and CDR2 SYDVKM. CDR3 length: 14 residues. CDR3 nucleotides: TGTGCCAGCAGGGCCGATAGCAGGGCAGGGGAGCAGTACTTC. It translates to CASRADSRAGEQYF.

V gene TRBV3-1 (or the pseudogene TRBV3-2) combines with J gene TRBJ1-1, with TRBD1 matching over 8 bases. Losses at the gene ends were 1 base for V and 1 base for J; bases not matched to a gene: 2. This CDR3 contains 15 residues. Germline CDR1 and CDR2: LGHDT and YNNKEL (reference sequence). CDR3 in DNA: TGTGCCAGCAGCCAAGCAGGGGGCACGAACACTGAAGCTTTCTTT. This gives the protein CASSQAGGTNTEAFF.

This chain connects TRBV4-3 to TRBJ2-3, with 10 nucleotides matching TRBD2. Germline V gives CDR1 LGHNA, CDR2 YSLEER. This CDR3 has 16 residues. V trimming: 0 bases; J trimming: 0 bases; junction bases outside the gene matches: 0. The CDR3 protein is CASSQELAGSTDTQYF. The CDR3 region has the DNA TGCGCCAGCAGCCAAGAACTAGCGGGGAGCACAGATACGCAGTATTTT.

The table lists this clone with a count of one. This chain links TRBV6-2 or TRBV6-3 with TRBJ2-7; 10 bases agree with TRBD2. Trimming cost V 6 bases and J 4 bases; bases outside gene matches: 3. The CDR3 loop spans 13 amino acids. CDR1 and CDR2 from the germline V gene are MNHEY and SVGEGT. Written as DNA, the CDR3 is TGTGCCAGCAGCCTAGCGGGAGCGTACGAGCAGTACTTC. Translating gives CASSLAGAYEQYF.

The chain couples TRBV11-3 to TRBJ2-2; 10 positions agree with TRBD1. Trimming took 7 bases from V and 7 from J; bases not matched to a gene: 12. The CDR3 spans 16 residues. CDR1 is SGHNT and CDR2 is YENEEA in the germline V gene. The CDR3 region is CASTRFDRGRDGELFF. The DNA for the CDR3 is TGTGCCAGCACCCGATTCGACAGGGGGCGGGACGGGGAGCTGTTTTTT.

The chain uses TRBV24-1 and TRBJ2-7; no definite D call. Trimming removed 0 bases at V and 7 bases at J, with 3 bases between. Germline V lookup: CDR1 KGHDR, CDR2 SFDVKD. This CDR3 is built from 11 residues. DNA for the CDR3: TGTGCCACCAGTGATTTGCAGGAGCAGTACTTC. Its protein is CATSDLQEQYF.

This sequence joins TRBV25-1 and TRBJ1-1, with a weak D call TRBD1 (6 bases). The V end was cut by 3 bases, the J end by 5 bases, with 16 bases between. Germline CDR1 is MGHDK and CDR2 is SYGVNS. This CDR3 spans 15 amino acids. DNA of the CDR3: TGTGCCAGCAGTGATTATGGGAACAGGGAGACTGAAGCTTTCTTT. Amino acids: CASSDYGNRETEAFF.

In its sample, this clone was seen once. This chain uses TRBV5-4 with TRBJ2-1; a possible D gene is TRBD2 (6 bases). The V gene's germline CDR1 is SGHNT and CDR2 YYREEE (reference sequence). V was trimmed by 0 bases and J by 12 bases, leaving 16 bases between them. The CDR3 consists of 14 residues. This CDR3 reads CASSLAGGVVGQFF. Written as DNA, the CDR3 is TGTGCCAGCAGCTTGGCCGGCGGGGTCGTCGGGCAGTTCTTC.

This clone was seen a single time. This chain connects TRBV18 to TRBJ2-1; 10 nucleotides agree with TRBD2. The CDR3 is made up of 16 amino acids. V shed 5 bases, J shed 5 bases, and the junction held 9 bases outside the gene matches. The V gene's germline CDR1 is KGHSH and CDR2 LQKENI. CDR3 sequence reads: CASSIQLAGMNNEQFF. CDR3 in DNA: TGTGCCAGCTCAATTCAACTAGCGGGAATGAACAATGAGCAGTTCTTC.